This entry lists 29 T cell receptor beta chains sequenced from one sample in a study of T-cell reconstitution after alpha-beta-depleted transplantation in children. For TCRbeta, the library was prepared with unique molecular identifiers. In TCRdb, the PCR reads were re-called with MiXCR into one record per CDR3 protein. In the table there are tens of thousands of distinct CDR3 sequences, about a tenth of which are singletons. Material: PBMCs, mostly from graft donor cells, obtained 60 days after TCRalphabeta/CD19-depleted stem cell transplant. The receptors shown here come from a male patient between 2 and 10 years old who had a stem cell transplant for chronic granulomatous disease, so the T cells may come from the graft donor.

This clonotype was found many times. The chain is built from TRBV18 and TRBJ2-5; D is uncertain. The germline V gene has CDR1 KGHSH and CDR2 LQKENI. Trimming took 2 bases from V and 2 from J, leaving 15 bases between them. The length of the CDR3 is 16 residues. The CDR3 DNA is TGTGCCAGCTCACCATTGATAGGGTCTGGACAAGAGACCCAGTACTTC. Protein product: CASSPLIGSGQETQYF.

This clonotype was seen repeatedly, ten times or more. DNA of the CDR3: TGTGCCAGCAGCCAGACTAGCGCCTACGAGCAGTACTTC. It encodes CASSQTSAYEQYF. This chain uses TRBV3-1 with TRBJ2-7; 8 bases fit TRBD2. V shed 3 bases and J 2 bases; nucleotides not matched to a gene: 0. The CDR3 has 13 residues. Germline CDR1 is LGHDT and CDR2 is YNNKEL (reference sequence).

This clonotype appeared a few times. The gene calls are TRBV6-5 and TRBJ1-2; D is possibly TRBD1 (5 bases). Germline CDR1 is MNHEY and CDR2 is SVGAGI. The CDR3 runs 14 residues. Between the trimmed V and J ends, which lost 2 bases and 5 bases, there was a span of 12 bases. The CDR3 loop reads CASSYRGGPYGYTF. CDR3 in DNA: TGTGCCAGCAGTTACCGGGGCGGCCCGTATGGCTACACCTTC.

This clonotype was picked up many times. CDR3 sequence reads: CSASGLAGGPETQYF. The CDR3 coding sequence is TGCAGTGCTAGTGGACTAGCGGGAGGGCCGGAGACCCAGTACTTC. This sequence joins TRBV20-1 and TRBJ2-5, with 15 nucleotides matching TRBD2. The V segment lost 3 bases and the J segment 5 bases; nucleotides outside the gene matches: 4. The germline V gene has CDR1 DFQATT and CDR2 SNEGSKA (reference sequence). The CDR3 is made up of 15 amino acids.

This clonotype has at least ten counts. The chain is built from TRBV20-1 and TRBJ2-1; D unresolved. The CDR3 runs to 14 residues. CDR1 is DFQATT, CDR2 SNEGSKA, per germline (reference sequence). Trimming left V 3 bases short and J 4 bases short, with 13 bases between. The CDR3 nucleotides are TGCAGTGCTAGGTATCCTAGTGGTTACAATGAGCAGTTCTTC. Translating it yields CSARYPSGYNEQFF.

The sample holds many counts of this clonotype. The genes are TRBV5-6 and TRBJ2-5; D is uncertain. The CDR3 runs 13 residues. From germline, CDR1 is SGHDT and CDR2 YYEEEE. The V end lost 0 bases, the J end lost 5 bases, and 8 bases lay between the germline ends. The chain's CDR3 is CASSLAGRETQYF. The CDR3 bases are TGTGCCAGCAGCTTGGCAGGCCGGGAGACCCAGTACTTC.

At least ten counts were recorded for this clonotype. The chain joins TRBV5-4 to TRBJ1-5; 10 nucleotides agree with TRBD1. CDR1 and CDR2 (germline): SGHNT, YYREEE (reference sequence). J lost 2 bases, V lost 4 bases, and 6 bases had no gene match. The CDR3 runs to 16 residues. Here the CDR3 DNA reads TGTGCCAGCAGCACGCGACAGGGGGCTGGCAATCAGCCCCAGCATTTT. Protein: CASSTRQGAGNQPQHF. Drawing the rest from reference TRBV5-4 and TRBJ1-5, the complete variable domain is ETGVTQSPTHLIKTRGQQVTLRCSSQSGHNTVSWYQQALGQGPQFIFQYYREEENGRGNFPPRFSGLQFPNYSSELNVNALELDDSALYLCASSTRQGAGNQPQHFGDGTRLSIL.

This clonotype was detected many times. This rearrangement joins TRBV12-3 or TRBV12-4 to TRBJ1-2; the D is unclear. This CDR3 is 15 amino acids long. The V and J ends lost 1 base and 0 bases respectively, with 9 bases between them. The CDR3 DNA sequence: TGTGCCAGCAGTTTAGGAGCAGCTCCTAACTATGGCTACACCTTC. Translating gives CASSLGAAPNYGYTF.

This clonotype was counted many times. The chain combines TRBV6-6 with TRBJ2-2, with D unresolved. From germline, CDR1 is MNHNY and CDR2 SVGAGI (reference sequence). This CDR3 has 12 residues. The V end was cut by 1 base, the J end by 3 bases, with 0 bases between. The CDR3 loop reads CASSYYTGELFF. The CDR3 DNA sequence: TGTGCCAGCAGTTACTACACCGGGGAGCTGTTTTTT.

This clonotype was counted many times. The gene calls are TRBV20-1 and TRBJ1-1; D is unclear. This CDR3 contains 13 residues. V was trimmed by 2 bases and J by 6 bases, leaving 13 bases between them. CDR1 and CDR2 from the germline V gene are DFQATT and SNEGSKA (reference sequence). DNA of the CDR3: TGCAGTGCTAGATTATCTGGTAGGGCTGAAGCTTTCTTT. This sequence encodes CSARLSGRAEAFF.

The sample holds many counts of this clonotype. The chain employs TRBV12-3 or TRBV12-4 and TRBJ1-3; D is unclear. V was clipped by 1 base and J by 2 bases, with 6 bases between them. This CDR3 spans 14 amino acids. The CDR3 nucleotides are TGTGCCAGCAGTTTAGGACTCGCTGGAAACACCATATATTTT. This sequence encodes CASSLGLAGNTIYF.

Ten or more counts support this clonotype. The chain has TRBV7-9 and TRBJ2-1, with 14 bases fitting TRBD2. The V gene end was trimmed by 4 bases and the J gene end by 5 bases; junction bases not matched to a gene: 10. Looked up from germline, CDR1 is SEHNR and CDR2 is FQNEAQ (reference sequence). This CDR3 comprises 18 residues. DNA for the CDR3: TGTGCCAGCAGCTCGACTAGCGGGAGGGCCCAAAACCACAATGAGCAGTTCTTC. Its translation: CASSSTSGRAQNHNEQFF.

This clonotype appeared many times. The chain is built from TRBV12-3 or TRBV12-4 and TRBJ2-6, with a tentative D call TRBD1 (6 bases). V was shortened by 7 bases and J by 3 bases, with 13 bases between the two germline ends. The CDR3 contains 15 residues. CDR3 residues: CASTPRGNGANVLTF. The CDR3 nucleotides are TGTGCCAGCACCCCAAGGGGGAATGGGGCCAACGTCCTGACTTTC.

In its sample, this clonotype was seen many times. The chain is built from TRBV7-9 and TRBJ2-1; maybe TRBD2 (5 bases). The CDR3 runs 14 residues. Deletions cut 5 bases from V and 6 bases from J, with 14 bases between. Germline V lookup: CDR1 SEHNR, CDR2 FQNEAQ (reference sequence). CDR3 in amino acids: CASSGISVVNEQFF. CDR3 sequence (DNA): TGTGCCAGCAGCGGGATTAGCGTGGTCAATGAGCAGTTCTTC.

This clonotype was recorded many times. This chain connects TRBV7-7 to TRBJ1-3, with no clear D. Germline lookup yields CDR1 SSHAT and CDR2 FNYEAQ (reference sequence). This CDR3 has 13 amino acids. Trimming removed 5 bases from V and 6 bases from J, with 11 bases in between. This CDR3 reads CASSGLLENTIYF. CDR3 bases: TGTGCCAGCAGCGGGTTGCTGGAAAACACCATATATTTT.

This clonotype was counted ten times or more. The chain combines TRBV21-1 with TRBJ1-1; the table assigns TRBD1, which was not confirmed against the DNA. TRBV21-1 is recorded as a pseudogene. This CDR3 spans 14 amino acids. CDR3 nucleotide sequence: TGTGCCAGCAGCACTTTACAGGGGAACACTGAAGCTTTCTTT. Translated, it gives CASSTLQGNTEAFF.

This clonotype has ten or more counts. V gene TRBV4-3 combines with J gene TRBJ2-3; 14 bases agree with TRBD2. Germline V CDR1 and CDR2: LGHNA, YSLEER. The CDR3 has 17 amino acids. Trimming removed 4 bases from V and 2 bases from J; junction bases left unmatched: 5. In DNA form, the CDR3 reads TGCGCCAGCAGCCCGGGACTAGCGGGAGCTAACACAGATACGCAGTATTTT. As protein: CASSPGLAGANTDTQYF.

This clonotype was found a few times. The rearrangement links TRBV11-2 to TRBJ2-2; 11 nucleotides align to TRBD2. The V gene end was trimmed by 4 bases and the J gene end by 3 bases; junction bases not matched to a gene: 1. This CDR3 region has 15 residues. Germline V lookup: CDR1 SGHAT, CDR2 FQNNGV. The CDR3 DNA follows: TGTGCCAGCAGCTCGGGACTAGCGGACACCGGGGAGCTGTTTTTT. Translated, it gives CASSSGLADTGELFF.

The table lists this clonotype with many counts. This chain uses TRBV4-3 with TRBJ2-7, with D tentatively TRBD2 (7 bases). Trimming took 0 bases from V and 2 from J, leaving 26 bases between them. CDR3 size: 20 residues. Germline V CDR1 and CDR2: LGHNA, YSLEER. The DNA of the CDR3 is TGCGCCAGCAGCCAAGATCTCGGGGGGCAGCAGAACTTGGGCCCCTACGAGCAGTACTTC. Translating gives CASSQDLGGQQNLGPYEQYF.

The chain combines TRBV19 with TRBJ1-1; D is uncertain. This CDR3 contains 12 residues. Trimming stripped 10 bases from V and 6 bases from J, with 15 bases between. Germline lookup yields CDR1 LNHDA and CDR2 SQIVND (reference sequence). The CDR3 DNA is TGTGCCACCGGGATTCCCGCGGCTGAAGCTTTCTTT. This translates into CATGIPAAEAFF.

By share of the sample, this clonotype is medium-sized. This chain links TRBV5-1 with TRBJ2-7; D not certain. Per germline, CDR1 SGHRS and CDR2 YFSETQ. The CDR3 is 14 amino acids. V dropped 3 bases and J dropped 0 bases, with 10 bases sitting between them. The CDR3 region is CASSSDSRSYEQYF. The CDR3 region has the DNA TGCGCCAGCAGCTCAGATAGCCGCTCCTACGAGCAGTACTTC.

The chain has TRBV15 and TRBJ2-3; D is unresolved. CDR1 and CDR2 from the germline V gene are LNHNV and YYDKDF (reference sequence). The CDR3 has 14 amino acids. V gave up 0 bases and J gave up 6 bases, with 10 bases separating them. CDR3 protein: CATSRDVGSDTQYF. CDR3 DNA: TGTGCCACCAGCAGAGATGTCGGATCTGATACGCAGTATTTT.

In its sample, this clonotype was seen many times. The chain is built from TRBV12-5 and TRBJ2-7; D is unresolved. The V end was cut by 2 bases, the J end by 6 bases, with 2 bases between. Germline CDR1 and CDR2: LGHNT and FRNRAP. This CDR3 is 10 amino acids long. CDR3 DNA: TGTGCTAGTGGTTTGCCCGAGCAGTACTTC. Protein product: CASGLPEQYF.

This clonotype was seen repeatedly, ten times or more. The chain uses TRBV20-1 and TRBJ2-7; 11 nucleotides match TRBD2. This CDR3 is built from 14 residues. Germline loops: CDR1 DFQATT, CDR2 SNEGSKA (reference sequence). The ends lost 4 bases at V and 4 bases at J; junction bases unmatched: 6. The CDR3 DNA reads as TGCAGTGCTATGGCACTAGCGGGAGAATACGAGCAGTACTTC. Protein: CSAMALAGEYEQYF.

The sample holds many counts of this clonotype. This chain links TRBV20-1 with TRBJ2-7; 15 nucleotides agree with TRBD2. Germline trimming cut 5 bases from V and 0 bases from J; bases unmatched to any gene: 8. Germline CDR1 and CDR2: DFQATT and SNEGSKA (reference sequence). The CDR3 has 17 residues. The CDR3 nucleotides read TGCAGTGCTTCATCCGGGACTAGCGGGAGGTTCTCCTACGAGCAGTACTTC. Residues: CSASSGTSGRFSYEQYF.

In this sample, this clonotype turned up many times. DNA of the CDR3: TGTGCCAGCATCCCTCCCACTAGCTCCTACAATGAGCAGTTCTTC. It codes for CASIPPTSSYNEQFF. This chain connects TRBV7-9 to TRBJ2-1, with D maybe TRBD2 (5 bases). Trimming took 7 bases from V and 0 from J, leaving 13 bases between them. This CDR3 contains 15 residues. The V gene's germline CDR1 is SEHNR and CDR2 FQNEAQ (reference sequence).

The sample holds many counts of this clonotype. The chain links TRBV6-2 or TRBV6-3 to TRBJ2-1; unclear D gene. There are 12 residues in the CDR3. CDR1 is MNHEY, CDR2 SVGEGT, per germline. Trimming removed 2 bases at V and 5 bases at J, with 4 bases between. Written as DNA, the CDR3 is TGTGCCAGCAGTTACCCCGACAATGAGCAGTTCTTC. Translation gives CASSYPDNEQFF.

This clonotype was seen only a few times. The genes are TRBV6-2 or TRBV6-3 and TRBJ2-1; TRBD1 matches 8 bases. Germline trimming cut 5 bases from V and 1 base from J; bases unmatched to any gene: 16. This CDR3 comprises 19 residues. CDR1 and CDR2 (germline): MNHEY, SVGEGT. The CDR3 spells CASSNTGQGRGVSYNEQFF. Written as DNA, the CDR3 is TGTGCCAGCAGTAACACCGGACAGGGACGCGGGGTATCCTACAATGAGCAGTTCTTC.

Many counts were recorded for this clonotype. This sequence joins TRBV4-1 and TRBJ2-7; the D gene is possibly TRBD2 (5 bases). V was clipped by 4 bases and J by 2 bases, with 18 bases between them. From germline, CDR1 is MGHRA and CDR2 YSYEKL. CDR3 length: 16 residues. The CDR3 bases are TGCGCCAGCAGCCCCCGAGGCGGGCTTCGACCCTACGAGCAGTACTTC. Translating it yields CASSPRGGLRPYEQYF.